Here is one T cell receptor beta chain with its context. Antigen specificity is unknown. These data come from a study of CD8 T cells in ankylosing spondylitis. Study observations and caveats: Ankylosing spondylitis blood appeared to carry a characteristic TCR beta motif of roughly 8 highly homologous variants. Before this, some motif variants had been reported in reactive arthritis synovial fluid and blood. Within matched ankylosing spondylitis synovial fluid, disease-linked clones were reportedly significantly enriched.

The trim removed 3 bases at V and 6 bases at J, leaving 5 bases unmatched. CDR1 is SNHLY and CDR2 is FYNNEI in the germline V gene. The CDR3 is made up of 15 amino acids. In TCRdb, the 5' RACE reads were re-called with MiXCR into one record per CDR3 protein. The sample holds more than 650,000 distinct CDR3 sequences, around 11% seen once. The source material was blood, either unsorted or a sorted T cell fraction (not recorded which). This receptor was identified in a male donor with ankylosing spondylitis. The genes are TRBV2 and TRBJ2-2; TRBD2 aligns across 9 bases. DNA of the CDR3: TGTGCCAGCAGTGAGGCGGGAGGGCCTTCCGGGGAGCTGTTTTTT. Protein product: CASSEAGGPSGELFF.